This T cell receptor beta chain appears in the sequencing data of a study of cytomegalovirus exposure and HLA in healthy donors. Overall study results and limits: Association with HLA alleles at 0.05 false discovery rate was found for about 17,000 TCR beta sequences in a later analysis.

Trimming shortened V by 6 bases and J by 0 bases, and 12 bases separated the two germline ends. Germline V gene lookup returns CDR1 KGHSH and CDR2 LQKENI. The CDR3 sequence is 15 residues long. About this clone itself: Its antigen is as yet unknown.

This PCR relied on a set of 60 Vbeta primers and 13 Jbeta primers. Method: immunoSEQ multiplex PCR; TCRdb's copy keeps in-frame clones and lacks some. The repertoire holds about 190,000 clones, with 75% to 90% as singletons. V and J are TRBV18 and TRBJ1-3, with no clear D. This clonotype was obtained from a woman aged 18-29 years in good health and CMV-seronegative. The sample was PBMCs. CDR3 sequence: CASSHDLSSGNTIYF. DNA of the CDR3: TGTGCCAGCTCTCACGACTTGAGCTCTGGAAACACCATATATTTT. Combining the CDR3 with reference TRBV18 and TRBJ1-3 gives the whole variable domain NAGVMQNPRHLVRRRGQEARLRCSPMKGHSHVYWYRQLPEEGLKFMVYLQKENIIDESGMPKERFSAEFPKEGPSILRIQQVVRGDSAAYFCASSHDLSSGNTIYFGEGSWLTVV.